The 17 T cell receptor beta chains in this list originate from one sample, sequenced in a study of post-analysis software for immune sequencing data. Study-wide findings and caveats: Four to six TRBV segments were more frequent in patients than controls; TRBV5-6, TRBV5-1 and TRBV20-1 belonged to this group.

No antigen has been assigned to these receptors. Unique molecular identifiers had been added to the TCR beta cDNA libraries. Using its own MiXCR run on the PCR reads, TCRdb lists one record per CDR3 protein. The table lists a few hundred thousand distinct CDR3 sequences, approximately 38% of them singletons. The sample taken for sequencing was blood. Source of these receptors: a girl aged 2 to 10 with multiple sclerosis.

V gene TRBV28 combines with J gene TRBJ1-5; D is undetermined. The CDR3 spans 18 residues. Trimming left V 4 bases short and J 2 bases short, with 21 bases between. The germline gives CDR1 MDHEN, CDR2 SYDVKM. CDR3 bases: TGTGCCAGCAGTTGGCCCCCCGCAGCTAATAGAGGCAATCAGCCCCAGCATTTT. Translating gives CASSWPPAANRGNQPQHF. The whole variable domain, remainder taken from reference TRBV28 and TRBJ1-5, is DVKVTQSSRYLVKRTGEKVFLECVQDMDHENMFWYRQDPGLGLRLIYFSYDVKMKEKGDIPEGYSVSREKKERFSLILESASTNQTSMYLCASSWPPAANRGNQPQHFGDGTRLSIL.

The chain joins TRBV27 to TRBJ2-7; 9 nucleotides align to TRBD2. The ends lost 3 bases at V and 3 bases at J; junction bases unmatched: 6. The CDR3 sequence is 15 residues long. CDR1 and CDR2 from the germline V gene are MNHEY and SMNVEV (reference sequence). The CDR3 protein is CASSFVAGGVYEQYF. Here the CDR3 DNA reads TGTGCCAGCAGTTTTGTGGCGGGAGGGGTCTACGAGCAGTACTTC.

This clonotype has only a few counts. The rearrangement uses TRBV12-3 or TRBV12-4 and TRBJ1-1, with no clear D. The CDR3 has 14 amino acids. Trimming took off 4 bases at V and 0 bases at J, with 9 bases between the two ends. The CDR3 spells CASSSGRMNTEAFF. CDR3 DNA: TGTGCCAGCAGTTCAGGCAGGATGAACACTGAAGCTTTCTTT.

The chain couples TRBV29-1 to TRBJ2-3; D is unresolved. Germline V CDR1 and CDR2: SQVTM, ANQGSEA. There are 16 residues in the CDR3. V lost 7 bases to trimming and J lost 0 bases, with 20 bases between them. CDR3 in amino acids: CSAAIHPSSSTDTQYF. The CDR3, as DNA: TGCAGCGCCGCGATCCACCCGAGTTCTAGCACAGATACGCAGTATTTT.

The CDR3 nucleotides are TGCGCCAGCAGTGAAAGGGACAGGATGACCTACGAGCAGTACTTC. Amino acid sequence: CASSERDRMTYEQYF. The chain employs TRBV10-2 and TRBJ2-7; TRBD1 agrees at 8 bases. The CDR3 covers 15 residues. The germline V gene encodes CDR1 WSHSY and CDR2 SAAADI. Germline trimming cut 3 bases from V and 2 bases from J; bases unmatched to any gene: 6.

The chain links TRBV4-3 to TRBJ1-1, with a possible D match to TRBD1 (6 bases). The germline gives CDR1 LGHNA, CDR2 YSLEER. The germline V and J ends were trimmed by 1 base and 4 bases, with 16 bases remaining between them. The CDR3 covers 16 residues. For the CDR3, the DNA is TGCGCCAGCAGCCAAGCTATGAGGATAGGGGGCACTGAAGCTTTCTTT. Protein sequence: CASSQAMRIGGTEAFF.

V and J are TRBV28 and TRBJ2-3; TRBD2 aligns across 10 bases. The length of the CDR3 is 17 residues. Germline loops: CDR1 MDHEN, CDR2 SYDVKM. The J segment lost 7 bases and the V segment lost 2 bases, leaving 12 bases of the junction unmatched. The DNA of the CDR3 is TGTGCCAGCAGTTTAGCATTTTGGAGCGGGAGGGATTATACGCAGTATTTT. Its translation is CASSLAFWSGRDYTQYF.

The CDR3 DNA reads TGTGCCAGCAGTTCCCGGACAGGAGGGCAGCCCCAGCATTTT. Translated: CASSSRTGGQPQHF. The chain joins TRBV27 to TRBJ1-5; 7 bases are shared with TRBD1. J was trimmed by 7 bases and V by 4 bases; bases with no gene match: 7. CDR3 length equals 14 residues. CDR1 is MNHEY, CDR2 SMNVEV, per germline (reference sequence).

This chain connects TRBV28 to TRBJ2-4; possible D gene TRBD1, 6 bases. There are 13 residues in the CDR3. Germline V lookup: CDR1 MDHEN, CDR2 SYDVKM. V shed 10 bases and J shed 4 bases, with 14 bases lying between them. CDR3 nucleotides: TGTGCCACCGTTGACGGACAGAAAAACATTCAGTACTTC. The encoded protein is CATVDGQKNIQYF.

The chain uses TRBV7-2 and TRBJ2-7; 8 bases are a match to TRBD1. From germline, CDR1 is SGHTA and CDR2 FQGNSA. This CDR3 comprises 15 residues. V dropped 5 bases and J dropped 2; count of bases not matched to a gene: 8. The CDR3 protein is CASSPQQGDTYEQYF. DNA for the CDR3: TGTGCCAGCAGCCCACAACAGGGGGATACCTACGAGCAGTACTTC. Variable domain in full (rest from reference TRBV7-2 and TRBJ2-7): GAGVSQSPSNKVTEKGKDVELRCDPISGHTALYWYRQSLGQGLEFLIYFQGNSAPDKSGLPSDRFSAERTGGSVSTLTIQRTQQEDSAVYLCASSPQQGDTYEQYFGPGTRLTVT.

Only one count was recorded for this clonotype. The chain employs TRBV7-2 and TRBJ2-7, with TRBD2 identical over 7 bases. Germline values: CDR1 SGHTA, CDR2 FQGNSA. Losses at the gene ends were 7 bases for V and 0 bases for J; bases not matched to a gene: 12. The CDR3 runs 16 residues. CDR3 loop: CASTTTLASGSYEQYF. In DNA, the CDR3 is TGTGCCAGCACTACCACACTGGCTAGCGGCTCCTACGAGCAGTACTTC.

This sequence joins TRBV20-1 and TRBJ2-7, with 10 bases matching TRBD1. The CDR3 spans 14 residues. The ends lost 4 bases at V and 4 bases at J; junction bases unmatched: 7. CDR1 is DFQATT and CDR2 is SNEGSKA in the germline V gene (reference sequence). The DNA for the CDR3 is TGCAGTGCTATCGGCCGGGACAGGGGTTACGAGCAGTACTTC. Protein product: CSAIGRDRGYEQYF.

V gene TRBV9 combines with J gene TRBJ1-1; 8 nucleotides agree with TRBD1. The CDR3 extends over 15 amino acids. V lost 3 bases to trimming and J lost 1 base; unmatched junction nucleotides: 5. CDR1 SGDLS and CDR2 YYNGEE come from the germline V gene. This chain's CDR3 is CASSARGTGNTEAFF. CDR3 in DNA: TGTGCCAGCAGCGCGAGGGGGACAGGGAACACTGAAGCTTTCTTT.

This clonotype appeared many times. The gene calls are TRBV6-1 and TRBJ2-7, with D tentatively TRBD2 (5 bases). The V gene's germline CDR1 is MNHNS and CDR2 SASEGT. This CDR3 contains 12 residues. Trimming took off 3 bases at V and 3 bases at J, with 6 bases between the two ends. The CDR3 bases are TGTGCCAGCAGTGAGGCGGGCTACGAGCAGTACTTC. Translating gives CASSEAGYEQYF.

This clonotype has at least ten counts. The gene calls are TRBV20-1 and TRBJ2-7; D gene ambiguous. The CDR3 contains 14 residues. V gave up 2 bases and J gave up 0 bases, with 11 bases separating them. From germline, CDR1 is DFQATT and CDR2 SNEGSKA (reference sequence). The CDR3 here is CSARTQAISYEQYF. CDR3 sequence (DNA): TGCAGTGCTAGAACCCAGGCCATCTCCTACGAGCAGTACTTC.

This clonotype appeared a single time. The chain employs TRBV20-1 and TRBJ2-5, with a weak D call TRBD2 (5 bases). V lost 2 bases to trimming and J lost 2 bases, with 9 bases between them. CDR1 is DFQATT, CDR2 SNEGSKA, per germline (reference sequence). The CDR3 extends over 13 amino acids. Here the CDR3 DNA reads TGCAGTGCTAGATTTAGCGCGCAAGAGACCCAGTACTTC. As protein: CSARFSAQETQYF.

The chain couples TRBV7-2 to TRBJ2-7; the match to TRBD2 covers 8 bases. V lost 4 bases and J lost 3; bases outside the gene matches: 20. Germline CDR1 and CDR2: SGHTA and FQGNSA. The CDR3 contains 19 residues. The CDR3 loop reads CASSSRVSDRLASSYEQYF. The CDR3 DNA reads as TGTGCCAGCAGCTCAAGGGTGAGCGATCGACTAGCGAGCAGCTACGAGCAGTACTTC.